This entry features one T cell receptor (beta chain) sequence. Some clones are missing from TCRdb's copy, which holds only in-frame ones; the method was immunoSEQ multiplex PCR. This table has 2 million to 2.5 million clones, about 95% appearing once. Terminally differentiated effector memory CD45RA+ cells were excluded from the naive CD8 cells, which were CD45RO-negative and positively selected for CCR7. The length of the CDR3 is 15 residues. Trimming stripped 6 bases from V and 5 bases from J, with 17 bases between. The germline CDR1 and CDR2 sequences are MNHEY and SMNVEV (reference sequence). This sample is part of a study of shared clonotypes between healthy human individuals.

This clonotype was sampled from a young man in good health. This chain links TRBV27 with TRBJ1-5, with D maybe TRBD1 (6 bases). The sequenced sample consisted of naive CD8+ T cells sorted from blood. The CDR3 loop reads CASSLGARGDQPQHF. The CDR3 region has the DNA TGTGCCAGCAGCCTAGGGGCCAGGGGAGATCAGCCCCAGCATTTT.